Sequencing of this TCR beta chain was carried out in a study of cytomegalovirus exposure and HLA in healthy donors. The study's findings and limits: A classifier reportedly called cytomegalovirus status with high sensitivity and specificity. Specificity of three CMV-associated chains for CMV antigens was verified in vitro.

Only in-frame clones appear in the TCRdb table, and some are missing; sequencing was by immunoSEQ multiplex PCR. The sample has some 48,000 clones; 80% to 90% are singletons. These donors were members of the roughly 120-subject validation cohort, a group separate from the approximately 640-subject first cohort. V was trimmed by 0 bases and J by 3 bases, leaving 8 bases between them. Germline CDR1 SGDLS, CDR2 YYNGEE. The CDR3 length is 14 residues. Turning to this clone: Its antigen remains unidentified.

The sequence was collected from a woman aged 25 to 45 in good health and CMV-seronegative. Specimen: PBMCs. The J gene is TRBJ2-3, the V gene TRBV9, with unresolved D. In DNA, the CDR3 is TGTGCCAGCAGCGTAGTTCCTAATACAGATACGCAGTATTTT. Its protein is CASSVVPNTDTQYF.